Sequencing of this T cell receptor (beta chain) was carried out in a study of blood T cell repertoires in COVID-19. Germline assignment: CDR1 LNHDA and CDR2 SQIVND (reference sequence). CDR3 length: 17 amino acids. V was pared by 8 bases and J by 1 base, with 14 bases of the junction left unmatched. Methods used by the authors: Amplifying reference gene primers gave estimates of nucleated cell counts. Data came from immunoSEQ multiplex PCR; TCRdb stores just in-frame clones and leaves some out. V, J and clone size were drawn from that table, and D and trimming were deduced from the DNA. The repertoire holds approximately 250,000 clones, with 85% to 90% as singletons.

Sequencing was performed on PBMCs or T cells enriched from blood (not recorded which). The clonotype was recovered from a woman between 25 and 40 years old with acute COVID-19. The chain combines TRBV19 with TRBJ2-3, with 8 nucleotides matching TRBD2. The CDR3 bases are TGTGCCAGTTCTTCACTAGCGGAGCTCCTTCGCACAGATACGCAGTATTTT. Its protein product is CASSSLAELLRTDTQYF.